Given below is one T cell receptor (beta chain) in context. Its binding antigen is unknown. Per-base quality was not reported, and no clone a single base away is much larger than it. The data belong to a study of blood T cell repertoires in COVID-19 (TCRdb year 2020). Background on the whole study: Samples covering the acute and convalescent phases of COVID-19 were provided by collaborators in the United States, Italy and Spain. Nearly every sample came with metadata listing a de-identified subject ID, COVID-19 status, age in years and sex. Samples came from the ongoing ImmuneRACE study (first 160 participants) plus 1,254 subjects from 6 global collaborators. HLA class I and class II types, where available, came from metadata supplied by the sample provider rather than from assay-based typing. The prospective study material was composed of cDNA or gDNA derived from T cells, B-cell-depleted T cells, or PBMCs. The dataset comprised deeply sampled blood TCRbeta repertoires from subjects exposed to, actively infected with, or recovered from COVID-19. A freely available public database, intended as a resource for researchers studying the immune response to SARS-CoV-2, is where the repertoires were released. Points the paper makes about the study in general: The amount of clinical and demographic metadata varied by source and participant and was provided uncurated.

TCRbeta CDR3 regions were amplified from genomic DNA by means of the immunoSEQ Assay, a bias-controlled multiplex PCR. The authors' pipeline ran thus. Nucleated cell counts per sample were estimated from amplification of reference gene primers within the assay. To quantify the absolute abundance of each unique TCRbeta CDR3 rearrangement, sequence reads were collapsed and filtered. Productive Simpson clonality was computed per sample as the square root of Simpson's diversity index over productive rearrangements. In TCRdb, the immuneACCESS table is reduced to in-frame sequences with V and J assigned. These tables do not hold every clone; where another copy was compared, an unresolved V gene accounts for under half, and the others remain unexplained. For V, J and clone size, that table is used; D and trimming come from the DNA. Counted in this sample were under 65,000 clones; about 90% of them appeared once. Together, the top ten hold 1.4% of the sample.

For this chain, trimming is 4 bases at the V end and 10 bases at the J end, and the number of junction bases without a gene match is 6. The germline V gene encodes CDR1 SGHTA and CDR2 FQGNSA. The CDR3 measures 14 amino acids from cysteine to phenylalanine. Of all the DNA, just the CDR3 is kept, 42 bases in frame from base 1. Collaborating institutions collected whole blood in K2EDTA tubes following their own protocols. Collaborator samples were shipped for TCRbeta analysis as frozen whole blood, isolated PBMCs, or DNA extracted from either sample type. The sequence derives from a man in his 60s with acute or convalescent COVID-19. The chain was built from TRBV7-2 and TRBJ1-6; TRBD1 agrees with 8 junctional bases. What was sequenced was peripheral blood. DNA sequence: TGTGCCAGCAGCTACGGACAGGGAGGGTCACCCCTCCACTTT. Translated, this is CASSYGQGGSPLHF.